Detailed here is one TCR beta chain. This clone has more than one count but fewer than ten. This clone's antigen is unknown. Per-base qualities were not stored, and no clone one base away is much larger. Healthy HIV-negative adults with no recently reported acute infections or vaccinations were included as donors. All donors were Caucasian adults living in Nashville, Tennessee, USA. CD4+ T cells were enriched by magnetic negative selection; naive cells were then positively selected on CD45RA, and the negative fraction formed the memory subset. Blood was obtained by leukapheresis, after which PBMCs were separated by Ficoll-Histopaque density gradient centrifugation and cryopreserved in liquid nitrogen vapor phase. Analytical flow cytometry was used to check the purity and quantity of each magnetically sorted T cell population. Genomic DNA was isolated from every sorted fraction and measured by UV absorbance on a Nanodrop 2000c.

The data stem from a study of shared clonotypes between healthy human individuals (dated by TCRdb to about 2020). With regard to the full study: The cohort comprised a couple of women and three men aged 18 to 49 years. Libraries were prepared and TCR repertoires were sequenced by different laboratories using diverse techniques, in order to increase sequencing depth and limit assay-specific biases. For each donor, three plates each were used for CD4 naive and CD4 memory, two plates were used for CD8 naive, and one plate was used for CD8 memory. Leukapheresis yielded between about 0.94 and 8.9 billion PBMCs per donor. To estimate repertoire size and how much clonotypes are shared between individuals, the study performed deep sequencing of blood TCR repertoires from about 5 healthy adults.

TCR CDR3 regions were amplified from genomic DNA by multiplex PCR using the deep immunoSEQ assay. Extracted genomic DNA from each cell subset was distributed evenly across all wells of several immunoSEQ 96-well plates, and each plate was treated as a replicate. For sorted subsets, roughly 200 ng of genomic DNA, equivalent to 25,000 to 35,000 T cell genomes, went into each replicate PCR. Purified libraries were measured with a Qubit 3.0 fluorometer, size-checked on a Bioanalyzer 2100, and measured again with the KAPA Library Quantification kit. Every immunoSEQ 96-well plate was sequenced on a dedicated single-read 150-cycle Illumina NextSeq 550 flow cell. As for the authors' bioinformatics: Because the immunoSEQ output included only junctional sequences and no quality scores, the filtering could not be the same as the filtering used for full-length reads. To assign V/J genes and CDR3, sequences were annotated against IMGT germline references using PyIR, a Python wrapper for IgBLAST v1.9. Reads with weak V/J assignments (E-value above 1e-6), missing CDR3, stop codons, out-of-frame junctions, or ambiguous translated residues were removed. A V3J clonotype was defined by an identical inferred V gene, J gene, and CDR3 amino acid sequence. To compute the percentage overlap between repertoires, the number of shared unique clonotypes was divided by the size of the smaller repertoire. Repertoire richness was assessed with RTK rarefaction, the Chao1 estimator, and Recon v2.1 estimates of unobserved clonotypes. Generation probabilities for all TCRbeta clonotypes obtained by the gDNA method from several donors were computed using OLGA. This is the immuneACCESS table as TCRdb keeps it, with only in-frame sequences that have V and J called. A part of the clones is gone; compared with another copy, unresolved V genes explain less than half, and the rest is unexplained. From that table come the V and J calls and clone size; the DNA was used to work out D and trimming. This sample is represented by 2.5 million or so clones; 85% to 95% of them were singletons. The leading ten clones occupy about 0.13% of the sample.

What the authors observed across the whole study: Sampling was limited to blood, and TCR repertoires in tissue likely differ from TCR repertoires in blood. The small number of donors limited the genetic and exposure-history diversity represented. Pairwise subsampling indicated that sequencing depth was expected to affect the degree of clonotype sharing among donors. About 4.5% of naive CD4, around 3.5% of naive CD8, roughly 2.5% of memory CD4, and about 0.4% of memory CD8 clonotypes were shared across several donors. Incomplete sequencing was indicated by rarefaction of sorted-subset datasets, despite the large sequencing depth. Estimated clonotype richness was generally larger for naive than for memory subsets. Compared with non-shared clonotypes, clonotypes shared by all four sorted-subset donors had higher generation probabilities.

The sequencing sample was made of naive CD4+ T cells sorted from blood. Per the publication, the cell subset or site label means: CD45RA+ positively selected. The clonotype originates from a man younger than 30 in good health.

CDR3 reads: CASSAGEWTEAFF. The sequence in DNA is TGCGCCAGCAGTGCAGGGGAATGGACTGAAGCTTTCTTT. Rearrangement joined TRBV10-2 to TRBJ1-1; the D region possibly corresponds to TRBD1 (6 bases align). CDR1 WSHSY and CDR2 SAAADI were looked up in the germline V gene. Trimming removed 4 bases from V and 5 bases from J, leaving 11 bases between the germline ends. The CDR3 has 13 amino acids, counting the end cysteine and phenylalanine. Just CDR3 DNA is preserved here, 39 bases in frame from base 1.